The present TCR beta chain was sequenced within a study of CD8+ T cells in alopecia areata. At the level of the study: Patients took tofacitinib for 6 to 18 months, followed by 6 drug-free months.

After isolation, RNA underwent reverse transcription to generate cDNA as the sequencing template. Clones were sequenced by immunoSEQ multiplex PCR, and TCRdb holds only the in-frame ones, with some missing. This repertoire shows 75,000 to 100,000 clones, about two thirds found once; its top ten account for 15% to 20%. Treatment defined: oral pan-JAK inhibitor, 5-10 mg twice daily. The source material was CD8+ T cells sorted from blood, sampled at week 44, from a patient treated with tofacitinib. The TCR originated in a human donor with alopecia areata.

The CDR3 reads CASSFVAETQYF. CDR3 nucleotide sequence: TGTGCCAGCAGCTTCGTTGCAGAGACCCAGTACTTC. The V gene is TRBV7-2, the J gene TRBJ2-5; D unresolved. V lost 3 bases to trimming and J lost 4 bases, with 6 bases between them. CDR3 size: 12 residues. CDR1 and CDR2 (germline): SGHTA, FQGNSA.